A single sample gave rise to the 16 T cell receptor beta chains below, sequenced in a study of blood T cell repertoires in COVID-19. Produced via immunoSEQ multiplex PCR; TCRdb's table is partial and in-frame only. The sample consists of 200,000 to 250,000 clones, roughly 80% of them appearing once. Sequencing was done on a sample of peripheral blood. The receptor set was obtained from an elderly man with acute or convalescent COVID-19.

This clone was recorded a few times. This chain uses TRBV5-5 with TRBJ1-1; TRBD1 aligns across 11 bases. This CDR3 is 16 amino acids long. The germline CDR1 and CDR2 sequences are SGHKS and YYEKEE (reference sequence). J was trimmed by 5 bases and V by 3 bases; bases with no gene match: 9. The CDR3 DNA is TGTGCCAGCAGCTGGGGGACAGGGGGAACAGCGACTGAAGCTTTCTTT. This gives the protein CASSWGTGGTATEAFF. Combining the CDR3 with reference TRBV5-5 and TRBJ1-1 gives the whole variable domain DAGVTQSPTHLIKTRGQQVTLRCSPISGHKSVSWYQQVLGQGPQFIFQYYEKEERGRGNFPDRFSARQFPNYSSELNVNALLLGDSALYLCASSWGTGGTATEAFFGQGTRLTVV.

The chain carries TRBV7-8 and TRBJ1-1; TRBD1 aligns across 7 bases. The CDR3 sequence is 14 residues long. CDR1 and CDR2 (germline): SGHVS, FQNEAQ. With V trimmed by 6 bases and J by 1 base, 5 bases remained unmatched. CDR3 DNA sequence: TGTGCCAGCAGGTTTGGACAGGCGAACACTGAAGCTTTCTTT. Protein: CASRFGQANTEAFF.

The chain has TRBV7-9 and TRBJ1-4; 8 bases align to TRBD1. Germline V lookup: CDR1 SEHNR, CDR2 FQNEAQ (reference sequence). The CDR3 has 14 amino acids. Trimming removed 6 bases from V and 8 bases from J; junction bases left unmatched: 8. CDR3 loop: CASSFGTGLEKLFF. The CDR3, as DNA: TGTGCCAGCAGTTTCGGGACAGGCCTAGAAAAACTGTTTTTT.

The chain uses TRBV10-3 and TRBJ1-1; a weak D match, TRBD1 (5 bases). Trimming shortened V by 3 bases and J by 5 bases, and 13 bases separated the two germline ends. This CDR3 spans 14 amino acids. Germline V gene lookup returns CDR1 ENHRY and CDR2 SYGVKD. The CDR3 region is CAISERGIRTEAFF. The CDR3 coding sequence is TGTGCCATCAGTGAAAGGGGAATTCGGACTGAAGCTTTCTTT.

This chain links TRBV7-9 with TRBJ1-1; unclear D gene. Germline lookup yields CDR1 SEHNR and CDR2 FQNEAQ (reference sequence). CDR3 length equals 15 residues. Between the trimmed V and J ends, which lost 2 bases and 1 base, there was a span of 11 bases. The CDR3, as DNA: TGTGCCAGCAGCTTACTAGGGAGGACGAACACTGAAGCTTTCTTT. Its protein product is CASSLLGRTNTEAFF. Looking up the rest from reference TRBV7-9 and TRBJ1-1 gives the full variable domain: DTGVSQNPRHKITKRGQNVTFRCDPISEHNRLYWYRQTLGQGPEFLTYFQNEAQLEKSRLLSDRFSAERPKGSFSTLEIQRTEQGDSAMYLCASSLLGRTNTEAFFGQGTRLTVV.

The chain couples TRBV11-3 to TRBJ1-5; 11 bases map to TRBD1. With 7 bases clipped from V and 5 bases from J, the junction kept 7 bases outside the gene matches. CDR3 length: 15 amino acids. Germline V CDR1 and CDR2: SGHNT, YENEEA. The CDR3, as DNA: TGTGCCAGCACCGTGTGGGACAGGGGGGATCAGCCCCAGCATTTT. Translating gives CASTVWDRGDQPQHF.

The chain links TRBV27 to TRBJ2-1; D perhaps matches TRBD2 (7 bases). V was cut by 5 bases and J by 0 bases, with 20 bases left in between. Germline values: CDR1 MNHEY, CDR2 SMNVEV (reference sequence). The length of the CDR3 is 18 residues. The CDR3 DNA reads TGTGCCAGCAGTCGCTCCGGGGGCTGGACTAGCTCCTACAATGAGCAGTTCTTC. Translating it yields CASSRSGGWTSSYNEQFF.

The chain employs TRBV6-1 and TRBJ1-2, with 7 bases lining up with TRBD1. This CDR3 is 15 amino acids long. Germline V CDR1 and CDR2: MNHNS, SASEGT. Trimming at V came to 2 bases and at J to 4 bases, leaving 7 bases not matched to a gene. This chain's CDR3 is CASSESSTGTYGYTF. The CDR3 DNA is TGTGCCAGCAGTGAAAGCTCGACAGGGACCTATGGCTACACCTTC.

The chain combines TRBV14 with TRBJ2-1; TRBD2 aligns across 11 bases. The germline gives CDR1 SGHDN, CDR2 FVKESK. V was clipped by 5 bases and J by 7 bases; unmatched bases: 7. The CDR3 covers 15 residues. The CDR3 sequence is CASSGEWTSGNEQFF. The DNA of the CDR3 is TGTGCCAGCAGCGGGGAATGGACTAGCGGGAATGAGCAGTTCTTC.

This chain uses TRBV12-3 or TRBV12-4 with TRBJ1-2, with D perhaps TRBD1 (5 bases). Trimming stripped 2 bases from V and 14 bases from J, with 12 bases between. The CDR3 is made up of 11 amino acids. CDR3 nucleotide sequence: TGTGCCAGCAGTTTAAGGGAGGGGTTGACCTTC. It specifies CASSLREGLTF.

The chain links TRBV11-1 to TRBJ2-1; D is possibly TRBD2 (6 bases). In germline, CDR1 is SGHAT, CDR2 FQDESV (reference sequence). Deletions cut 6 bases from V and 6 bases from J, with 15 bases between. The CDR3 runs to 14 residues. The CDR3 reads CASRSAGFINEQFF. In DNA form, the CDR3 reads TGTGCCAGCAGATCGGCGGGATTTATCAATGAGCAGTTCTTC.

The rearrangement joins TRBV27 to TRBJ1-4, with a possible D match to TRBD1 (5 bases). There are 15 residues in the CDR3. V lost 5 bases to trimming and J lost 2 bases, with 12 bases between them. Germline CDR1 reads MNHEY; CDR2 reads SMNVEV (reference sequence). The CDR3 loop is CASSRSRGTNEKLFF. The DNA for the CDR3 is TGTGCCAGCAGTAGGTCCCGGGGGACTAATGAAAAACTGTTTTTT. The whole variable domain, remainder taken from reference TRBV27 and TRBJ1-4, is EAQVTQNPRYLITVTGKKLTVTCSQNMNHEYMSWYRQDPGLGLRQIYYSMNVEVTDKGDVPEGYKVSRKEKRNFPLILESPSPNQTSLYFCASSRSRGTNEKLFFGSGTQLSVL.

The chain combines TRBV5-1 with TRBJ2-3; weak D call: TRBD2 (7 bases). Germline lookup yields CDR1 SGHRS and CDR2 YFSETQ. The CDR3 contains 15 residues. V dropped 4 bases and J dropped 5 bases, with 17 bases sitting between them. The CDR3 DNA reads as TGCGCCAGCAGCACTGGGGGGGCCCCAGAAGATACGCAGTATTTT. Translation: CASSTGGAPEDTQYF.

The rearrangement uses TRBV5-1 and TRBJ2-1; 7 bases align to TRBD1. Germline V lookup: CDR1 SGHRS, CDR2 YFSETQ. The V gene end was trimmed by 4 bases and the J gene end by 5 bases; junction bases not matched to a gene: 9. CDR3 size: 15 residues. The CDR3 bases are TGCGCCAGCAGCGAAACCGGGACAGCTAACAATGAGCAGTTCTTC. This sequence encodes CASSETGTANNEQFF.

V usage is TRBV2 and J usage is TRBJ2-7, with a weak D call TRBD2 (5 bases). CDR1 is SNHLY, CDR2 FYNNEI, per germline. Between the trimmed V and J ends, which lost 8 bases and 3 bases, there was a span of 14 bases. CDR3 length equals 13 residues. The CDR3 region is CASRDQFLYEQYF. The CDR3 DNA is TGTGCCAGCCGGGATCAATTTCTCTACGAGCAGTACTTC.

This clone was seen ten or more times. The chain carries TRBV2 and TRBJ1-6; D remains ambiguous. CDR3 size: 15 residues. Trimming stripped 6 bases from V and 6 bases from J, with 15 bases between. The germline CDR1 and CDR2 sequences are SNHLY and FYNNEI. The CDR3 loop reads CASREDSLGNSPLHF. The DNA for the CDR3 is TGTGCCAGCAGGGAGGACTCCCTCGGTAATTCACCCCTCCACTTT.